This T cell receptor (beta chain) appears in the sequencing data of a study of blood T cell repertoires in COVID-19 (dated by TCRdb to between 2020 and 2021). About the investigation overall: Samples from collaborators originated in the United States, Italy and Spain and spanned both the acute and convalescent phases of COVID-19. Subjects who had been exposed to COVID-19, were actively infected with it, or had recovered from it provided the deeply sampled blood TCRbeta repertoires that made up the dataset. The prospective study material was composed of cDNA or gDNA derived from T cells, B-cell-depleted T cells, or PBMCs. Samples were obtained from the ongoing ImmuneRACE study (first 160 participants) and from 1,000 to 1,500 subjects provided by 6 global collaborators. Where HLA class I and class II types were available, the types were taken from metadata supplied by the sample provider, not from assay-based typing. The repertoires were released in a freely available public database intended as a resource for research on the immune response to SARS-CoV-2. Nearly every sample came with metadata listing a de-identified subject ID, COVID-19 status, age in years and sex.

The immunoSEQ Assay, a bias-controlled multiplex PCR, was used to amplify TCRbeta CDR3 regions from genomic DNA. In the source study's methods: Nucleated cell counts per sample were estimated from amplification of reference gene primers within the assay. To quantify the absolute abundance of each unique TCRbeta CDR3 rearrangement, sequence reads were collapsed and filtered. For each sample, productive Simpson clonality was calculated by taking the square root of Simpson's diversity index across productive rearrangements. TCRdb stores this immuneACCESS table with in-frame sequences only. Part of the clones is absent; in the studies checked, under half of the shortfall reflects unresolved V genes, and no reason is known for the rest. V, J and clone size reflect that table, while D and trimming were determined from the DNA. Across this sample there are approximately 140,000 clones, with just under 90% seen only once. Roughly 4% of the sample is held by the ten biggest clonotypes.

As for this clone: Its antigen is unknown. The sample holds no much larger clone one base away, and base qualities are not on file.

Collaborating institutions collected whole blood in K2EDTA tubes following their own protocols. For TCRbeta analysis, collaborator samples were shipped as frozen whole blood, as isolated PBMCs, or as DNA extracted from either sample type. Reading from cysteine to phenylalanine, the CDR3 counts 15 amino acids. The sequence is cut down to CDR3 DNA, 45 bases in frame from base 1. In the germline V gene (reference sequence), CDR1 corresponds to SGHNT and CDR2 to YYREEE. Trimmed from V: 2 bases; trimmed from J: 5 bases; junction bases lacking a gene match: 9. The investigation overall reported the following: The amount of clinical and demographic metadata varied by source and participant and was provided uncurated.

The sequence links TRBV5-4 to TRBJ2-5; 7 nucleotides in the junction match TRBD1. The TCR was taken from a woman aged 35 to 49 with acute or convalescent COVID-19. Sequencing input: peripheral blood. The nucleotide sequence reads TGTGCCAGCAGCTTCAAGGGGGCGAAAGTGGAGACCCAGTACTTC. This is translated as CASSFKGAKVETQYF. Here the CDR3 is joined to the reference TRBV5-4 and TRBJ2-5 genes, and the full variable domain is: ETGVTQSPTHLIKTRGQQVTLRCSSQSGHNTVSWYQQALGQGPQFIFQYYREEENGRGNFPPRFSGLQFPNYSSELNVNALELDDSALYLCASSFKGAKVETQYFGPGTRLLVL.